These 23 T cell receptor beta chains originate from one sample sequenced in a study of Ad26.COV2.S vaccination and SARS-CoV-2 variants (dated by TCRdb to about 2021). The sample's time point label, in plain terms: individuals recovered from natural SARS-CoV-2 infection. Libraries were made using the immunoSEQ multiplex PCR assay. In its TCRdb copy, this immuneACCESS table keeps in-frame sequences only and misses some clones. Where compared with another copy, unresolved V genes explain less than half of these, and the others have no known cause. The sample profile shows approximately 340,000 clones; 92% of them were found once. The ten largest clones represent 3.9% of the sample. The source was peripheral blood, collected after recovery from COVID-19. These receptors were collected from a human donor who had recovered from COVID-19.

The CDR3 nucleotides read TGCGCCAGCAGCCCGGTTTTTTTGGGCACCGGGGAGCTGTTTTTT. Its protein is CASSPVFLGTGELFF. The rearrangement links TRBV5-1 to TRBJ2-2; D unresolved. The CDR3 consists of 15 residues. V was clipped by 4 bases and J by 4 bases, with 14 bases between them. Looked up from germline, CDR1 is SGHRS and CDR2 is YFSETQ. Full variable domain (rest looked up from reference TRBV5-1 and TRBJ2-2): KAGVTQTPRYLIKTRGQQVTLSCSPISGHRSVSWYQQTPGQGLQFLFEYFSETQRNKGNFPGRFSGRQFSNSRSEMNVSTLELGDSALYLCASSPVFLGTGELFFGEGSRLTVL.

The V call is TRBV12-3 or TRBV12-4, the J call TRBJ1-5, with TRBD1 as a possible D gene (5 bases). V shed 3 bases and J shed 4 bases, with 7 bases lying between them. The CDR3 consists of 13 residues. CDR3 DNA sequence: TGTGCCAGCAGTTTCGCAGGGAATCAGCCCCAGCATTTT. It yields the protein CASSFAGNQPQHF.

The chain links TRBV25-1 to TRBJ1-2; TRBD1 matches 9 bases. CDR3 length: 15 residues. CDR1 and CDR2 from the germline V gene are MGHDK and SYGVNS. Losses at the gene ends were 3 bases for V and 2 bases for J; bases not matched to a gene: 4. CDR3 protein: CASSETGGWNYGYTF. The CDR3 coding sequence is TGTGCCAGCAGTGAGACAGGGGGATGGAACTATGGCTACACCTTC.

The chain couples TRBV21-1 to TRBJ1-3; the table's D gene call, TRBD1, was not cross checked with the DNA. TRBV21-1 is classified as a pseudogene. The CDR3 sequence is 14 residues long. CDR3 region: CASSDTGTGGTIYF. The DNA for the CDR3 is TGTGCCAGCAGTGACACAGGGACAGGGGGCACCATATATTTT.

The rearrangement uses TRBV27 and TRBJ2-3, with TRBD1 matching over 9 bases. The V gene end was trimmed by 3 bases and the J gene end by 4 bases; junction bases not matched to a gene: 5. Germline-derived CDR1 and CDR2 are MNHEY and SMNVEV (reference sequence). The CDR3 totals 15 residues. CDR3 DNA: TGTGCCAGCAGTTTCGGGGACAGGGTGGCAGATACGCAGTATTTT. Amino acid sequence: CASSFGDRVADTQYF.

CDR3 sequence reads: CASSLRILGGTTSTDTQYF. The CDR3 DNA follows: TGTGCCAGCAGCTTACGAATACTGGGAGGGACCACAAGCACAGATACGCAGTATTTT. V usage is TRBV11-2 and J usage is TRBJ2-3; 7 bases line up with TRBD2. The CDR3 sequence is 19 residues long. Germline loops: CDR1 SGHAT, CDR2 FQNNGV. The V segment lost 2 bases and the J segment 0 bases; nucleotides outside the gene matches: 14.

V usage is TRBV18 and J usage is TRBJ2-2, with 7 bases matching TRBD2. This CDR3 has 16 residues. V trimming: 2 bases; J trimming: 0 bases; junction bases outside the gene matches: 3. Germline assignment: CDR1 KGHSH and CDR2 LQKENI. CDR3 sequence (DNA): TGTGCCAGCTCACCAAGGGAGGGATCGAACACCGGGGAGCTGTTTTTT. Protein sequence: CASSPREGSNTGELFF.

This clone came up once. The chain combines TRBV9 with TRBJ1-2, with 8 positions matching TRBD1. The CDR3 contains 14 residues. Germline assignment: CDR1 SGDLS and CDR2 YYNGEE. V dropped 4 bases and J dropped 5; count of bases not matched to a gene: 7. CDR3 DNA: TGTGCCAGCAGCAACCGGACAGGGAGGTATGGCTACACCTTC. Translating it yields CASSNRTGRYGYTF.

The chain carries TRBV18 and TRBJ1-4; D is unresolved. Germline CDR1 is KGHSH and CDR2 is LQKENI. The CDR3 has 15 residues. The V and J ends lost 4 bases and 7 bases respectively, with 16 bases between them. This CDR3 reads CASSRHGVSGEKLFF. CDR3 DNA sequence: TGTGCCAGCTCACGACACGGGGTTAGCGGTGAAAAACTGTTTTTT.

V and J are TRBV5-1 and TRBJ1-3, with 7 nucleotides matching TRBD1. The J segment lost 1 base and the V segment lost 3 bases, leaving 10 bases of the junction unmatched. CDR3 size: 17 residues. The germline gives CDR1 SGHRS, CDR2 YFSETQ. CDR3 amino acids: CASSSRRGGASGNTIYF. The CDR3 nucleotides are TGCGCCAGCAGCTCGCGGAGAGGGGGCGCGTCTGGAAACACCATATATTTT. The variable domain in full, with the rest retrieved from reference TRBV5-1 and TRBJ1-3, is KAGVTQTPRYLIKTRGQQVTLSCSPISGHRSVSWYQQTPGQGLQFLFEYFSETQRNKGNFPGRFSGRQFSNSRSEMNVSTLELGDSALYLCASSSRRGGASGNTIYFGEGSWLTVV.

CDR3 protein: CASSFGGGAAKNIQYF. For the CDR3, the DNA is TGTGCCAGCAGCTTCGGCGGGGGGGCCGCCAAAAACATTCAGTACTTC. This rearrangement joins TRBV7-9 to TRBJ2-4; 9 nucleotides match TRBD2. The germline gives CDR1 SEHNR, CDR2 FQNEAQ (reference sequence). The CDR3 runs 16 residues. The junction had 4 bases not matched to a gene; V was cut back by 3 bases and J by 1 base.

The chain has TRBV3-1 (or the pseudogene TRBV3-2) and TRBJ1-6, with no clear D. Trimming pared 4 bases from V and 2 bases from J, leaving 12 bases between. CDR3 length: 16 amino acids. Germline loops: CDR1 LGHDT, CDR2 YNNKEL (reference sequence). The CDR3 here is CASSPPTWAYNSPLHF. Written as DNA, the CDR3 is TGTGCCAGCAGCCCCCCCACGTGGGCCTATAATTCACCCCTCCACTTT.

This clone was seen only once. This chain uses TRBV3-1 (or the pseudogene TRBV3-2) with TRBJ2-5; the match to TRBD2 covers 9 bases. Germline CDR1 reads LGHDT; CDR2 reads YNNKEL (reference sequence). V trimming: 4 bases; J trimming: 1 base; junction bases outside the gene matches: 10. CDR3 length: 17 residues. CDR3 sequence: CASSPRLQRGVQETQYF. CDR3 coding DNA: TGTGCCAGCAGCCCCCGCCTCCAGCGGGGGGTCCAAGAGACCCAGTACTTC.

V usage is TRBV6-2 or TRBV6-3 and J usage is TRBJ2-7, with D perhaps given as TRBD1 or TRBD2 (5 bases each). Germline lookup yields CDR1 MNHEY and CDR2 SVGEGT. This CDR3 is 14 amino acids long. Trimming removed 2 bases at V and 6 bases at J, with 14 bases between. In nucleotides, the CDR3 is TGTGCCAGCAGTTACGTCTTAAGGGACGCCGAGCAGTACTTC. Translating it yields CASSYVLRDAEQYF.

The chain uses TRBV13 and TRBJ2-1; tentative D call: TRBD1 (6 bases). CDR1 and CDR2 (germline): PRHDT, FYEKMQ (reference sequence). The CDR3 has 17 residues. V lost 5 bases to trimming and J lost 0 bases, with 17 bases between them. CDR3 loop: CASSEYPQGSSYNEQFF. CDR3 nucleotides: TGTGCCAGCAGCGAATACCCTCAGGGGAGCTCCTACAATGAGCAGTTCTTC.

The CDR3 coding sequence is TGTGCCAGCAGTAGAGGTCGGGTATGGAATTCACCCCTCCACTTT. The encoded protein is CASSRGRVWNSPLHF. This chain joins TRBV6-5 and TRBJ1-6; no definite D call. CDR1 and CDR2 (germline): MNHEY, SVGAGI. Trimming left V 5 bases short and J 7 bases short, with 15 bases between. This CDR3 contains 15 residues.

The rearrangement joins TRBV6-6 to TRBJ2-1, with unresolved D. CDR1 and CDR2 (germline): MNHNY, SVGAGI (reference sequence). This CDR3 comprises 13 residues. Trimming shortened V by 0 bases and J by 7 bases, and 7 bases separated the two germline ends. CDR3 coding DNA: TGTGCCAGCAGTTACTCGCAACAGAATGAGCAGTTCTTC. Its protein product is CASSYSQQNEQFF.

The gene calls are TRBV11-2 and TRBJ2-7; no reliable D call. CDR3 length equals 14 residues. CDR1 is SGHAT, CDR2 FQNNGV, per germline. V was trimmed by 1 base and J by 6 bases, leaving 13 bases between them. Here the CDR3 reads CASSLGATPLEQYF. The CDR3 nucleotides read TGTGCCAGCAGCTTAGGGGCGACGCCACTCGAGCAGTACTTC. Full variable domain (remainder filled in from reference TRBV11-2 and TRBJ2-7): EAGVAQSPRYKIIEKRQSVAFWCNPISGHATLYWYQQILGQGPKLLIQFQNNGVVDDSQLPKDRFSAERLKGVDSTLKIQPAKLEDSAVYLCASSLGATPLEQYFGPGTRLTVT.

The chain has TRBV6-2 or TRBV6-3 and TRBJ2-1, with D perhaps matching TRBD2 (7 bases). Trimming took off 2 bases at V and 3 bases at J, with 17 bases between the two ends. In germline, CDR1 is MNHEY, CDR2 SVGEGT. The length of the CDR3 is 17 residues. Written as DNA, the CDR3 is TGTGCCAGCAGTTACGGGGGGGGCAGGACTTTCTACAATGAGCAGTTCTTC. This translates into CASSYGGGRTFYNEQFF.

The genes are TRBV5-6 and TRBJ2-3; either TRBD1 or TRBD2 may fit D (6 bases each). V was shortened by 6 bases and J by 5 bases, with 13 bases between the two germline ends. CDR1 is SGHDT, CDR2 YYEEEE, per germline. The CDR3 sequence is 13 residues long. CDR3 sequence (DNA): TGTGCCAGCACCTGGGGGGCGGGAGATACGCAGTATTTT. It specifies CASTWGAGDTQYF.

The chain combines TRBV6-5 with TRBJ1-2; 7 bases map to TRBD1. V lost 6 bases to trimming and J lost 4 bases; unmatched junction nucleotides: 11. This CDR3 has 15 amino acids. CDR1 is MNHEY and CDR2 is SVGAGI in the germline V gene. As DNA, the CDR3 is TGTGCCAGCAGCCCCCGGGACAGCGCGACCTATGGCTACACCTTC. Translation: CASSPRDSATYGYTF.

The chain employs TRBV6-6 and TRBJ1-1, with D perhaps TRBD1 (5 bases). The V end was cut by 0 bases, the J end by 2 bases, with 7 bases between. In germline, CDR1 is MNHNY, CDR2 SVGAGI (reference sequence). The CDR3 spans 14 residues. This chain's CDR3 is CASSYSTDNTEAFF. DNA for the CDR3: TGTGCCAGCAGTTACTCGACAGACAACACTGAAGCTTTCTTT.

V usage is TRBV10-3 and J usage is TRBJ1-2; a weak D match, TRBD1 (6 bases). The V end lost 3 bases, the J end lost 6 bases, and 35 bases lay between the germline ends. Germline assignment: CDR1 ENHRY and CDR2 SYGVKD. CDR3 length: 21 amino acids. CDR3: CAISEWGAVPGFRTKNNGYTF. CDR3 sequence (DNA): TGTGCCATCAGTGAATGGGGGGCCGTACCGGGGTTTCGAACGAAGAATAATGGCTACACCTTC.